These T cell receptor beta chains were read from a single sample in a study of blood T cell repertoires in COVID-19. Libraries were prepared by immunoSEQ multiplex PCR; TCRdb keeps only in-frame clonotypes and omits some of them. The sample carries over 200,000 clones, 89% recorded once. The source material was peripheral blood. Receptors originate from a middle-aged woman with acute or convalescent COVID-19. Each CDR3 is given with its conserved first and last residue. A D gene is named only where the DNA matches it firmly. Some rows mark clone size as missing; the rest say once, few, many or name a class of expanded clone.

size | J | D | V | CDR3 | DNA
- | TRBJ2-5 | - | TRBV5-6 | CASSLEARAETQYF | TGTGCCAGCAGCTTGGAGGCCAGGGCAGAGACCCAGTACTTC
- | TRBJ2-5 | - | TRBV7-8 | CASSSRGGSRETQYF | TGTGCCAGCAGCTCACGGGGAGGAAGTAGGGAGACCCAGTACTTC
once | TRBJ1-6 | - | TRBV5-1 | CASSLGQGNSPLHF | TGCGCCAGCAGCTTGGGGCAGGGGAATTCACCCCTCCACTTT
- | TRBJ2-1 | - | TRBV10-2 | CASSDGDGGQFF | TGCGCCAGCAGTGATGGGGACGGGGGGCAGTTCTTC
- | TRBJ1-1 | TRBD1 | TRBV9 | CASSSRDRGRSGEAFF | TGTGCCAGCAGCTCCCGGGACAGGGGGCGTTCTGGTGAAGCTTTCTTT
- | TRBJ1-1 | TRBD1 | TRBV7-6 | CASSLMTGVDVEAFF | TGTGCCAGCAGCTTAATGACAGGGGTAGACGTGGAAGCTTTCTTT
- | TRBJ1-2 | - | TRBV25-1 | CASSDDGANYGYTF | TGTGCCAGCAGTGATGACGGAGCTAACTATGGCTACACCTTC
- | TRBJ1-2 | TRBD1 | TRBV11-2 | CASSLGTGNYGYTF | TGTGCCAGCAGCTTGGGGACAGGGAACTATGGCTACACCTTC
- | TRBJ1-1 | - | TRBV2 | CASSEALLEAFF | TGTGCCAGCAGTGAAGCTCTCCTTGAAGCTTTCTTT
many | TRBJ2-5 | - | TRBV7-8 | CASTVQAGSQETQYF | TGTGCCAGCACCGTGCAGGCTGGAAGCCAAGAGACCCAGTACTTC
- | TRBJ1-2 | - | TRBV5-1 | CASSLGDRGYTF | TGCGCCAGCAGCTTGGGAGATCGGGGCTACACCTTC
- | TRBJ1-2 | - | TRBV5-5 | CASSLAIEANYGYTF | TGTGCCAGCAGCTTGGCCATTGAGGCTAACTATGGCTACACCTTC
- | TRBJ2-1 | - | TRBV2 | CASSPEYEQFF | TGTGCCAGCAGTCCCGAGTATGAGCAGTTCTTC
- | TRBJ2-1 | - | TRBV7-2 | CASSLQPRNEQFF | TGTGCCAGCAGCTTACAACCTCGGAATGAGCAGTTCTTC
- | TRBJ2-5 | TRBD1 | TRBV7-7 | CASSPTGETQYF | TGTGCCAGCAGCCCGACAGGGGAGACCCAGTACTTC
once | TRBJ1-2 | - | TRBV6-1 | CASSDPESLFDTF | TGTGCCAGCAGTGATCCCGAATCGCTATTCGACACCTTC
- | TRBJ1-2 | TRBD1 | TRBV9 | CASSPSGTDYGYTF | TGTGCCAGCAGCCCTTCCGGGACAGACTATGGCTACACCTTC
- | TRBJ2-1 | TRBD2 | TRBV27 | CASSLYQLAGAYNEQFF | TGTGCCAGCAGTTTATACCAGCTAGCGGGGGCCTACAATGAGCAGTTCTTC
- | TRBJ1-2 | TRBD1 | TRBV5-4 | CASSSGQEYGYTF | TGTGCCAGCAGCTCGGGACAGGAGTATGGCTACACCTTC
- | TRBJ2-1 | TRBD2 | TRBV4-2 | CASSQGSTSGGLYNEQFF | TGTGCCAGCAGCCAAGGCTCGACTAGCGGGGGCCTTTACAATGAGCAGTTCTTC
- | TRBJ2-1 | - | TRBV5-6 | CASSLAGFEQFF | TGTGCCAGCAGCTTGGCGGGGTTTGAGCAGTTCTTC
once | TRBJ1-1 | - | TRBV27 | CASSLSGRGNTEAFF | TGTGCCAGCAGTTTATCGGGCAGGGGGAACACTGAAGCTTTCTTT
- | TRBJ1-4 | - | TRBV27 | CASSLFSPRLATNEKLFF | TGTGCCAGCAGTTTATTCTCGCCACGACTCGCAACTAATGAAAAACTGTTTTTT
few | TRBJ1-2 | - | TRBV7-8 | CASSLGPSQGRVGQYGYTF | TGTGCCAGCAGCTTAGGCCCTTCACAGGGTCGGGTAGGGCAATACGGCTACACCTTC
- | TRBJ2-3 | - | TRBV7-2 | CASSSREGRGDTQYF | TGTGCCAGCAGCTCGCGCGAGGGGCGGGGAGATACGCAGTATTTT
- | TRBJ2-2 | TRBD2 | TRBV9 | CASSNSGVTGELFF | TGTGCCAGCAGCAATAGCGGGGTCACCGGGGAGCTGTTTTTT
- | TRBJ2-3 | TRBD1 | TRBV9 | CASSSGGAILTDTQYF | TGTGCCAGCAGCTCAGGGGGCGCGATCTTGACAGATACGCAGTATTTT
- | TRBJ1-2 | - | TRBV24-1 | CATSGLRGNGYTF | TGTGCCACCAGTGGTCTCAGGGGAAATGGCTACACCTTC
- | TRBJ1-1 | - | TRBV18 | CASSPAVAPNTEAFF | TGTGCCAGCTCACCCGCCGTGGCCCCGAACACTGAAGCTTTCTTT
- | TRBJ1-2 | TRBD1 | TRBV30 | CAGKFGTGPAGYGYTF | TGTGCCGGAAAATTCGGGACAGGCCCTGCTGGCTATGGCTACACCTTC
- | TRBJ2-1 | TRBD2 | TRBV3-1/TRBV3-2 | CASSPIAGGPNEQFF | TGTGCCAGCAGCCCGATTGCGGGGGGGCCGAATGAGCAGTTCTTC